This is a list of T cell receptor beta chains from one sample in a study of cytomegalovirus exposure and HLA in healthy donors. TCRdb keeps only in-frame clones here, not all; method: immunoSEQ multiplex PCR. The data show around 80,000 clones, around 10% seen once. The sample comprised PBMCs. The receptors were sampled from a man aged 55 to 70 in good health and CMV-seropositive. The conserved cysteine and the conserved F or W are not part of the CDR3 here. Clone size is given for some rows only: seen once, a few or many times, or a class if the clone is expanded.

CDR3 protein: ASSFRTGTYEQY; J gene: TRBJ2-7; V gene: TRBV6-1; clone size: .
CDR3 protein: ASKLQALEAF; J gene: TRBJ1-1; V gene: TRBV6-6; clone size: few
CDR3 protein: ASSFSDEQF; J gene: TRBJ2-1; V gene: TRBV28; clone size: few
CDR3 protein: ASSPLSPSGSVNEQF; J gene: TRBJ2-1; V gene: TRBV27; clone size: few
CDR3 protein: ASSLIRQVNTEAF; J gene: TRBJ1-1; V gene: TRBV5-8; clone size: .
CDR3 protein: ASSLTGGALETQY; J gene: TRBJ2-5; V gene: TRBV7-3; clone size: .
CDR3 protein: ASSLTDRGNTEAF; J gene: TRBJ1-1; V gene: TRBV18; clone size: few
CDR3 protein: ASSQSGTSVSNEQF; J gene: TRBJ2-1; V gene: TRBV4-1; clone size: .
CDR3 protein: ASSLSLAGGYNEQF; J gene: TRBJ2-1; V gene: TRBV4-1; clone size: .
CDR3 protein: ASTSGGKTSTDTQY; J gene: TRBJ2-3; V gene: TRBV5-1; clone size: .
CDR3 protein: ASSFGIYEQY; J gene: TRBJ2-7; V gene: TRBV11-1; clone size: few
CDR3 protein: ASSLGESVDEQY; J gene: TRBJ2-7; V gene: TRBV5-1; clone size: few
CDR3 protein: ATSSHPGGGYGYT; J gene: TRBJ1-2; V gene: TRBV15; clone size: few
CDR3 protein: ASRRPQGPNTEAF; J gene: TRBJ1-1; V gene: TRBV2; clone size: few
CDR3 protein: AISNLAGEDTGELF; J gene: TRBJ2-2; V gene: TRBV10-3; clone size: few
CDR3 protein: ASSSTMLAGDEDEQF; J gene: TRBJ2-1; V gene: TRBV11-2; clone size: few
CDR3 protein: ASSLVSYSYEQY; J gene: .; V gene: TRBV5-6; clone size: .
CDR3 protein: ASSIGQNNEQF; J gene: TRBJ2-1; V gene: TRBV19; clone size: .
CDR3 protein: ASSSGTGLNEKLF; J gene: TRBJ1-4; V gene: TRBV11-1; clone size: few
CDR3 protein: ASSLTTAGREQF; J gene: TRBJ2-1; V gene: TRBV5-1; clone size: few
CDR3 protein: ASSVLAGADTQY; J gene: TRBJ2-3; V gene: TRBV9; clone size: few
CDR3 protein: ASSQRQSNQPQH; J gene: TRBJ1-5; V gene: TRBV6-6; clone size: .
CDR3 protein: ASERQGGAEAF; J gene: TRBJ1-1; V gene: TRBV19; clone size: .
CDR3 protein: SVERTGTAGDLQETQY; J gene: TRBJ2-5; V gene: TRBV29-1; clone size: few
CDR3 protein: ASGGFGGINNEQF; J gene: TRBJ2-1; V gene: TRBV7-3; clone size: .